This T cell receptor (beta chain) was recovered during a study of CD8 T cells in ankylosing spondylitis. Germline V gives CDR1 SEHNR, CDR2 FQNEAQ (reference sequence). The CDR3 has 16 residues. V lost 4 bases and J 4 bases, leaving 18 bases between the germline ends. Regarding the study as a whole: Some of the motif variants had earlier been found in reactive arthritis patients' fluid and blood.

5'-RACE, quantitative and with molecular barcodes, yielded the TCR beta libraries. TCRdb used MiXCR to reprocess the 5' RACE reads, holding one entry per CDR3 protein. The data hold about 160,000 distinct CDR3 sequences, with roughly 44% observed a single time. Of note for this clonotype: Its antigen is currently unknown.

V is TRBV7-9 and J is TRBJ2-3; no clear D gene. Sequences were obtained from synovial fluid, either unsorted or a sorted T cell fraction (not recorded which). The receptor comes from a male donor with ankylosing spondylitis. The CDR3 spells CASSSPIELTSDTQYF. As DNA, the CDR3 is TGTGCCAGCAGCTCCCCTATCGAGCTAACGTCAGATACGCAGTATTTT.